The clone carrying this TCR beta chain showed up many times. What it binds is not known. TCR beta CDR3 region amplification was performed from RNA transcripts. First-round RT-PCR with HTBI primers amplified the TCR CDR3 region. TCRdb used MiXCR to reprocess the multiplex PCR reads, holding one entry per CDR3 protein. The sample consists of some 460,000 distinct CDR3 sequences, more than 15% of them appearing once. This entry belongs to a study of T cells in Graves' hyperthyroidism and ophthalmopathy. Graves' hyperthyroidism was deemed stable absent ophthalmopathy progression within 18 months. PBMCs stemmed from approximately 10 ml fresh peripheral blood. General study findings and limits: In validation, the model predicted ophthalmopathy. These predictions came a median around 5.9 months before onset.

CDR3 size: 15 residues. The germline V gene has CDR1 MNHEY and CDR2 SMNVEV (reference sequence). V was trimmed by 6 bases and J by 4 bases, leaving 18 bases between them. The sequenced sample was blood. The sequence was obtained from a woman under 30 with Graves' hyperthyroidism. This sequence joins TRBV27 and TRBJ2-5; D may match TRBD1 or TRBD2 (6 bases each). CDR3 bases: TGTGCCAGCAGCGAAGGGGGGCTAGAGGGAGAGACCCAGTACTTC. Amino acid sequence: CASSEGGLEGETQYF.